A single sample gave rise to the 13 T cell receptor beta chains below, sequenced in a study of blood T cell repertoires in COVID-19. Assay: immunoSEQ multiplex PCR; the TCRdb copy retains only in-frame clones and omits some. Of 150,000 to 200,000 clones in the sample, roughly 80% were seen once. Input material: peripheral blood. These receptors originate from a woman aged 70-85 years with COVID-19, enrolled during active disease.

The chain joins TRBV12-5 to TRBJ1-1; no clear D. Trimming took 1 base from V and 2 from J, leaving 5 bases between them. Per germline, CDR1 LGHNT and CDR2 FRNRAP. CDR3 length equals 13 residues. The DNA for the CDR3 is TGTGCTAGTGGTTTGGGACACAACACTGAAGCTTTCTTT. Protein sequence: CASGLGHNTEAFF. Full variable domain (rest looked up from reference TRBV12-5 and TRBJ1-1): DARVTQTPRHKVTEMGQEVTMRCQPILGHNTVFWYRQTMMQGLELLAYFRNRAPLDDSGMPKDRFSAEMPDATLATLKIQPSEPRDSAVYFCASGLGHNTEAFFGQGTRLTVV.

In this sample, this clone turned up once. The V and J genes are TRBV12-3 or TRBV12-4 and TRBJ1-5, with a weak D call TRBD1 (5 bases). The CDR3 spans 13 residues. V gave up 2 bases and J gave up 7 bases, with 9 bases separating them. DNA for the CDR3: TGTGCCAGCAGTTTAAGGGGTTACCAGCCCCAGCATTTT. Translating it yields CASSLRGYQPQHF.

The CDR3 loop is CASSPVGQVGEQYF. The CDR3 nucleotides are TGTGCCAGCTCACCAGTCGGACAGGTCGGCGAGCAGTACTTC. V usage is TRBV18 and J usage is TRBJ2-7; TRBD1 matches 7 bases. J lost 6 bases, V lost 2 bases, and 7 bases had no gene match. CDR1 KGHSH and CDR2 LQKENI come from the germline V gene. The CDR3 has 14 residues.

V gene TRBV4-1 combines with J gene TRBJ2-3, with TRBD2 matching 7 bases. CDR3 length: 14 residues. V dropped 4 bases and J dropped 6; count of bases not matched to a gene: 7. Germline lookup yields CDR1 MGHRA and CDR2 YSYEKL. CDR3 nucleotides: TGCGCCAGCAGCCCCTCGACGGGAGGCGATACGCAGTATTTT. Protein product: CASSPSTGGDTQYF.

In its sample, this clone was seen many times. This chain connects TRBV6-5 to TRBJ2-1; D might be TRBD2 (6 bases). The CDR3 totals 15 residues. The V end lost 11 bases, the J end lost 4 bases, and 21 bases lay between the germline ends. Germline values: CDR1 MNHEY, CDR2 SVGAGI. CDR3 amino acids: CAAAVGGGGYNEQFF. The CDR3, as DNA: TGTGCCGCAGCAGTGGGAGGTGGGGGGTACAATGAGCAGTTCTTC.

The CDR3: CASQGDSSGANVLTF. In DNA form, the CDR3 reads TGTGCCAGCCAGGGTGACAGCTCTGGGGCCAACGTCCTGACTTTC. This chain joins TRBV27 and TRBJ2-6; D might be TRBD1 (5 bases). V was shortened by 8 bases and J by 0 bases, with 11 bases between the two germline ends. This CDR3 region has 15 residues. Germline loops: CDR1 MNHEY, CDR2 SMNVEV (reference sequence).

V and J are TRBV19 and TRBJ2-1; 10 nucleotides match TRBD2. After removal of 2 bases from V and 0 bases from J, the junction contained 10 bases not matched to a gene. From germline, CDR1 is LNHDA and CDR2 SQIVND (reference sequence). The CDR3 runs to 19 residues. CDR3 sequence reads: CASSIRTSGVLSSYNEQFF. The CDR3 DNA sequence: TGTGCCAGTAGTATAAGGACTAGCGGAGTTTTGAGCTCCTACAATGAGCAGTTCTTC.

In DNA form, the CDR3 reads TGTGCCTGGGACCCGGGACAGGGAAGAACTGAAGCTTTCTTT. Amino acids: CAWDPGQGRTEAFF. This rearrangement joins TRBV30 to TRBJ1-1; TRBD1 aligns across 9 bases. After removal of 5 bases from V and 5 bases from J, the junction contained 9 bases not matched to a gene. Germline assignment: CDR1 GTSNPN and CDR2 SVGIG (reference sequence). The CDR3 is made up of 14 amino acids.

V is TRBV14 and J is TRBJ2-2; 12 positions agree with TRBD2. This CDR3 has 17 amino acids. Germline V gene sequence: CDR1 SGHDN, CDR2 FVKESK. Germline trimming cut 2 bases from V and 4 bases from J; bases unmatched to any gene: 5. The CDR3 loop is CASSQWTSGVVTGELFF. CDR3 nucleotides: TGTGCCAGCAGCCAATGGACTAGCGGGGTCGTCACCGGGGAGCTGTTTTTT.

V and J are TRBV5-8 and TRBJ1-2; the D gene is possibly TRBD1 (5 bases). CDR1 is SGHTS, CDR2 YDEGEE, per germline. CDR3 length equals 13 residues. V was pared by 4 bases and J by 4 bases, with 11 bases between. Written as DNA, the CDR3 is TGTGCCAGCAGCCTTGCGGGGGGCTATGGCTACACCTTC. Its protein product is CASSLAGGYGYTF. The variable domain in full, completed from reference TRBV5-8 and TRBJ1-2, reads EAGVTQSPTHLIKTRGQQATLRCSPISGHTSVYWYQQALGLGLQFLLWYDEGEERNRGNFPPRFSGRQFPNYSSELNVNALELEDSALYLCASSLAGGYGYTFGSGTRLTVV.

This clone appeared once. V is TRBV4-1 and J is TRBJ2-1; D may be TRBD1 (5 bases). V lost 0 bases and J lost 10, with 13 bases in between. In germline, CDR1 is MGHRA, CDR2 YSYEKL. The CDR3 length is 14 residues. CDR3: CASSQDWTTNEQFF. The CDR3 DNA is TGCGCCAGCAGCCAAGATTGGACAACAAACGAGCAGTTCTTC.

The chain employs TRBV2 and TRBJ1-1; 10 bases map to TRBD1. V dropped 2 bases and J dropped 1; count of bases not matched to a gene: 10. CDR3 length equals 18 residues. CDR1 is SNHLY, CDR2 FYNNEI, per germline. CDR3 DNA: TGTGCCAGCAGTGAAATGTGGGACAGGGGTGGTGCGAACACTGAAGCTTTCTTT. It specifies CASSEMWDRGGANTEAFF.

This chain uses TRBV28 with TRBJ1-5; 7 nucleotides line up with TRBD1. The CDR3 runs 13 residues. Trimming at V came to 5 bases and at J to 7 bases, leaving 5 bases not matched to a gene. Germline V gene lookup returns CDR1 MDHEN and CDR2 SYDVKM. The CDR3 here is CASSNRGGQPQHF. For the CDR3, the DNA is TGTGCCAGCAGTAACAGGGGTGGCCAGCCCCAGCATTTT.